This TCR beta chain was observed in a study of T cell changes during pregnancy in multiple sclerosis. The data were produced by immunoSEQ multiplex PCR, yet TCRdb's version contains in-frame clones alone and is incomplete. The table lists around 80,000 clones, 90% to 95% of them singletons. V lost 2 bases and J 4 bases, leaving 15 bases between the germline ends. The germline V gene encodes CDR1 SGHRS and CDR2 YFSETQ. This CDR3 spans 15 amino acids. This TCR derives from a female donor with multiple sclerosis, enrolled in a pregnancy study. Sample: peripheral blood, taken in the second trimester of pregnancy. The chain uses TRBV5-1 and TRBJ1-1; weak D call: TRBD1 (5 bases). The CDR3 DNA sequence: TGCGCCAGCAGCTTCACGACAGCCTTGGTCACTGAAGCTTTCTTT. Translated: CASSFTTALVTEAFF.